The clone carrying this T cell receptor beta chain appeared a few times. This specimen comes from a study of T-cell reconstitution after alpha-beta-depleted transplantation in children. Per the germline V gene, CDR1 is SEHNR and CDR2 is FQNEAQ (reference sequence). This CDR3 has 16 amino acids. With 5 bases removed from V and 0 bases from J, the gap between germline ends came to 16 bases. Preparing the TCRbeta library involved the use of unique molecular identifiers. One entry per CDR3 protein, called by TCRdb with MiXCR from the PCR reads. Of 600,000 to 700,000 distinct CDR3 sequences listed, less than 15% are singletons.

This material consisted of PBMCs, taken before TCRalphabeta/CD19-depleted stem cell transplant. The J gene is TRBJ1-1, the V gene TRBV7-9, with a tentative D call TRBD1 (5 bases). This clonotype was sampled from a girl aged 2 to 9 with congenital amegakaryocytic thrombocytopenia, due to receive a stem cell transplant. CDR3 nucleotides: TGTGCCAGCAGCGAGGGGACGGCCCCTCTGAACACTGAAGCTTTCTTT. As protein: CASSEGTAPLNTEAFF.